The 6 T cell receptor beta chains below all came from one sample that was sequenced in a study of regulatory T cells in long-lasting Graves disease. To make TCR beta libraries, researchers used iRepertoire HTBI primers and Arm-PCR of CDR3 regions. TCRdb fed the multiplex PCR reads into MiXCR, producing one record per CDR3 protein. The sample gives 500,000 to 800,000 distinct CDR3 sequences, 25% to 35% of which show up once; around 42% is in the top ten. The time point was: persistent/refractory GD, antithyroid drugs over 5 years with positive TRAb. RNA isolated from PBMCs was used to make the TCR library. The input for sequencing was peripheral blood mononuclear cells (PBMCs), taken when the disease was refractory, from a patient treated with antithyroid drugs. The receptors stem from a female donor with Graves disease.

This sequence joins TRBV6-5 and TRBJ1-4; D possibly corresponds to TRBD1 (6 bases). The CDR3 extends over 13 amino acids. Germline CDR1 is MNHEY and CDR2 is SVGAGI. The V end lost 4 bases, the J end lost 8 bases, and 11 bases lay between the germline ends. CDR3 sequence: CASSSGAREKLFF. The CDR3 coding sequence is TGTGCCAGCAGTTCGGGGGCGAGGGAAAAACTGTTTTTT.

Comments on this clonotype: A clone one base away is much larger, so this may be a read error. The V and J genes are TRBV28 and TRBJ2-7; TRBD1 agrees at 9 bases. This CDR3 is 16 amino acids long. Trimming removed 8 bases from V and 2 bases from J; junction bases left unmatched: 13. Per germline, CDR1 MDHEN and CDR2 SYDVKM. CDR3 sequence reads: CASGYTPGTGTYEQYF. CDR3 nucleotide sequence: TGTGCCAGCGGATACACTCCCGGGACAGGGACCTACGAGCAGTACTTC.

Many counts were recorded for this clonotype. The chain couples TRBV12-3 or TRBV12-4 to TRBJ2-2, with TRBD2 matching 10 bases. The CDR3 length is 15 residues. The V and J ends lost 5 bases and 5 bases, in that order; junction bases with no gene match: 5. CDR3 in amino acids: CASSPGTSATGELFF. Written as DNA, the CDR3 is TGTGCCAGCAGTCCCGGGACTAGCGCAACCGGGGAGCTGTTTTTT.

In this sample, this clonotype turned up a few times. This chain links TRBV14 with TRBJ1-1; no definite D call. Looked up from germline, CDR1 is SGHDN and CDR2 is FVKESK. This CDR3 is built from 13 residues. Trimming took off 3 bases at V and 6 bases at J, with 11 bases between the two ends. Here the CDR3 reads CASSQEGWSEAFF. The DNA for the CDR3 is TGTGCCAGCAGCCAGGAGGGATGGTCTGAAGCTTTCTTT.

Ten or more counts support this clonotype. The chain recombines TRBV5-1 with TRBJ1-2; 7 nucleotides line up with TRBD1. The J segment lost 8 bases and the V segment lost 0 bases, leaving 7 bases of the junction unmatched. CDR1 is SGHRS and CDR2 is YFSETQ in the germline V gene. This CDR3 comprises 14 residues. DNA for the CDR3: TGCGCCAGCAGCTTGGTGTCTCAGGGGGGCGGCTACACCTTC. This translates into CASSLVSQGGGYTF.

The chain is built from TRBV7-9 and TRBJ2-7; TRBD1 aligns across 8 bases. V lost 5 bases, J lost 3 bases, and 9 bases stayed unmatched. This CDR3 comprises 15 residues. Germline lookup yields CDR1 SEHNR and CDR2 FQNEAQ (reference sequence). In DNA, the CDR3 is TGTGCCAGCAGCCCTTGGACAGGGATCAACTACGAGCAGTACTTC. It yields the protein CASSPWTGINYEQYF.